This T cell receptor (beta chain) was captured in a study of blood T cell repertoires in COVID-19. Study-level background: T cells, B-cell-depleted T cells, or PBMCs supplied cDNA or gDNA.

Original analysis: From reference gene primer amplification, estimates of nucleated cell counts were derived. This table comes from immunoSEQ multiplex PCR, and its TCRdb copy is limited to in-frame clones, with some not included. V and J calls and clone size are as listed in that table; D and trimming were resolved from the DNA. The sample consists of over 65,000 clones, around four fifths of them appearing once. Germline V gene data show CDR1 as KGHDR and CDR2 as SFDVKD. After removal of 4 bases from V and 7 bases from J, the junction contained 8 bases not matched to a gene. The CDR3 extends over 14 amino acids.

What was sequenced was peripheral blood. V usage is TRBV24-1 and J usage is TRBJ1-2, with 7 bases that match TRBD1. The origin of this receptor is a man older than 75 with active or convalescent COVID-19. CDR3 DNA sequence: TGTGCCACCAGTGACACCAGACAGGGATCTGGCTACACCTTC. Encoded protein: CATSDTRQGSGYTF.